The source of this TCR beta chain is a study of CD8 T cells in Susac syndrome. Overall study findings and caveats: The study recognized that its TCR sequencing and HLA analysis covered a relatively small number of individuals.

Random hexamers were used to reverse transcribe the RNA input (about 0.45 to 1 ug). TCRdb processed the immunoSEQ multiplex PCR reads anew with MiXCR; each CDR3 protein has one entry. This sample has 150,000 to 200,000 distinct CDR3 sequences, with roughly 94% found just once. The CDR3 totals 14 residues. CDR1 and CDR2 (germline): MGHRA, YSYEKL. Between the trimmed V and J ends, which lost 4 bases and 0 bases, there was a span of 9 bases. This clonotype has just one count. Its antigen is currently unknown. The receptor comes from a human donor with Susac syndrome. This chain uses TRBV4-1 with TRBJ1-1; D gene ambiguous. Sequences were obtained from CD8+ T cells from PBMCs. In DNA form, the CDR3 reads TGCGCCAGCAGCCGGATCGTACTGAACACTGAAGCTTTCTTT. Amino acid sequence: CASSRIVLNTEAFF.